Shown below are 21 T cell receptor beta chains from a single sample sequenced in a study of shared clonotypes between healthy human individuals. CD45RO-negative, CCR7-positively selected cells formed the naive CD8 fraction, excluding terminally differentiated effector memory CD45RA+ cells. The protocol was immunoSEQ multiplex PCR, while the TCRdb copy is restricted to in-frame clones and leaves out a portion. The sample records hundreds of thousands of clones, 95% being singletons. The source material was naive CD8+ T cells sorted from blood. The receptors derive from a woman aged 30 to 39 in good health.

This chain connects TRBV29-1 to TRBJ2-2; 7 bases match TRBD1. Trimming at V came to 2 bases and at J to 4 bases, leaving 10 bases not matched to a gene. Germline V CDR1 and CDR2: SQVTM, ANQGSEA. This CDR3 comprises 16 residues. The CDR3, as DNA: TGCAGCGTTGAATTGGACAGGAGGACGGGCACCGGGGAGCTGTTTTTT. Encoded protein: CSVELDRRTGTGELFF.

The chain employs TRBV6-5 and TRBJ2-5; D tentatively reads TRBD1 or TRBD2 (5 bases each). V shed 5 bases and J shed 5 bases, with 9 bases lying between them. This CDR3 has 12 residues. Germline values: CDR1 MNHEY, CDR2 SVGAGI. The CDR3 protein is CASSTWGETQYF. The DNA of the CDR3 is TGTGCCAGCAGTACTTGGGGGGAGACCCAGTACTTC.

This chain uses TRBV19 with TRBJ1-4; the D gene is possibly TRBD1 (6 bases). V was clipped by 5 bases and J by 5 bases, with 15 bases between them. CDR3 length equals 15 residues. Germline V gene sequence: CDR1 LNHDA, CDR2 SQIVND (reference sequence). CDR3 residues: CASSPRTADNEKLFF. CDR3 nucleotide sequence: TGTGCCAGTAGTCCGAGGACAGCCGACAATGAAAAACTGTTTTTT. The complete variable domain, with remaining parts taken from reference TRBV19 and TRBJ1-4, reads DGGITQSPKYLFRKEGQNVTLSCEQNLNHDAMYWYRQDPGQGLRLIYYSQIVNDFQKGDIAEGYSVSREKKESFPLTVTSAQKNPTAFYLCASSPRTADNEKLFFGSGTQLSVL.

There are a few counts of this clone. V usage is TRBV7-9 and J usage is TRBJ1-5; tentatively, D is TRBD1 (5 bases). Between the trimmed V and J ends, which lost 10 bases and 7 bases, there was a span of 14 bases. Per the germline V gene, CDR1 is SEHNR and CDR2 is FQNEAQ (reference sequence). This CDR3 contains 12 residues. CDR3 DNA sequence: TGTGCCACCACCCGGGGGGACCAGCCCCAGCATTTT. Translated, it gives CATTRGDQPQHF.

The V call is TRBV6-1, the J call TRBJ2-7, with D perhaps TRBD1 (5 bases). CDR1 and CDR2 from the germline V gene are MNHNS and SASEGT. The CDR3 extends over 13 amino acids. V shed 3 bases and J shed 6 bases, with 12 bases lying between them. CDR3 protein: CASSEGIRAEQYF. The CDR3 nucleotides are TGTGCCAGCAGTGAGGGGATCAGGGCCGAGCAGTACTTC.

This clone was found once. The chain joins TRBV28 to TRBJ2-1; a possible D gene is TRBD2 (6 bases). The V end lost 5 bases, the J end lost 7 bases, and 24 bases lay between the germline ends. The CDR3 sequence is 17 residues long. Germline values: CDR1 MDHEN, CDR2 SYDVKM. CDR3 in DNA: TGTGCCAGCAGTCCACTCTCTAGCGAACGCTCGCGGAATGAGCAGTTCTTC. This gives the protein CASSPLSSERSRNEQFF.

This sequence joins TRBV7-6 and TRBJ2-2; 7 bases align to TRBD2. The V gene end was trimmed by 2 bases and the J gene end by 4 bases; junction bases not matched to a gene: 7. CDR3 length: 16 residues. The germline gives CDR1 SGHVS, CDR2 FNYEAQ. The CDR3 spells CASSLSQPGGTGELFF. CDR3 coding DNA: TGTGCCAGCAGCTTATCACAACCGGGGGGCACCGGGGAGCTGTTTTTT.

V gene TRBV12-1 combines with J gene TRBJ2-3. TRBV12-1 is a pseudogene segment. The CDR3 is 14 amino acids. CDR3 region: CANEQGLRTDTQYF. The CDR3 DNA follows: TGTGCCAACGAACAGGGACTCCGCACAGATACGCAGTATTTT.

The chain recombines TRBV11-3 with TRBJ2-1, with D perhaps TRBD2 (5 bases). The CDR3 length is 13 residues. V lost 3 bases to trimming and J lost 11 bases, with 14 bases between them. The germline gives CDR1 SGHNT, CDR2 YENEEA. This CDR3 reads CASSLSPSPQQFF. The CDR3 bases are TGTGCCAGCAGCTTGTCCCCTAGCCCACAGCAGTTCTTC.

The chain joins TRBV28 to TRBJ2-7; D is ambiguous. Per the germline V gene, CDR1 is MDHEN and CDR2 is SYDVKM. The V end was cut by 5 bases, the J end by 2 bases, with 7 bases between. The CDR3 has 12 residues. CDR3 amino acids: CASSLFPYEQYF. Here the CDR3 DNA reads TGTGCCAGCAGTCTCTTCCCCTACGAGCAGTACTTC.

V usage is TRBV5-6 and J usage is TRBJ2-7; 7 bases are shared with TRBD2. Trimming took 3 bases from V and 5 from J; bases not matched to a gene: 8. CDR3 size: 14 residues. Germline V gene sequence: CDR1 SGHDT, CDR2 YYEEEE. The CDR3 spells CASSSGLVIDEQYF. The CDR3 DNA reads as TGTGCCAGCAGCTCAGGACTAGTAATAGACGAGCAGTACTTC.

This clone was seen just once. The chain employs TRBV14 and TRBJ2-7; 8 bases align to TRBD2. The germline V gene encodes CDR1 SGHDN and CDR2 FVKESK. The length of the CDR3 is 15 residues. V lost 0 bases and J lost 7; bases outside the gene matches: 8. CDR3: CASSQDNGRAREQYF. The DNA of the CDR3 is TGTGCCAGCAGCCAAGATAACGGGAGGGCGCGTGAGCAGTACTTC.

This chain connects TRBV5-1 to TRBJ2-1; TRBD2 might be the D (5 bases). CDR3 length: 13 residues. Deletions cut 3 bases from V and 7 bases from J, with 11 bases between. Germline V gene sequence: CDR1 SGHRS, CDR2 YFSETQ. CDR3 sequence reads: CASSSAGSNEQFF. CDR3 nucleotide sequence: TGCGCCAGCAGCTCTGCGGGCAGTAATGAGCAGTTCTTC.

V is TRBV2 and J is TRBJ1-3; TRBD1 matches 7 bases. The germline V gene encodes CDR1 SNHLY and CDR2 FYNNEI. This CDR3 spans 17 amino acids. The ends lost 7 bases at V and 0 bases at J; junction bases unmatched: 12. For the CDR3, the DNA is TGTGCCAGCATACAGGGGCTCTTATCCACCTCTGGAAACACCATATATTTT. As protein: CASIQGLLSTSGNTIYF.

CDR3 nucleotides: TGCGCCAGCAGCCAAGATTTACCAAGGGATACGCAGTATTTT. Amino acid sequence: CASSQDLPRDTQYF. V is TRBV4-1 and J is TRBJ2-3; D is unresolved. The CDR3 is made up of 14 amino acids. The germline V gene encodes CDR1 MGHRA and CDR2 YSYEKL. Trimming left V 0 bases short and J 6 bases short, with 10 bases between.

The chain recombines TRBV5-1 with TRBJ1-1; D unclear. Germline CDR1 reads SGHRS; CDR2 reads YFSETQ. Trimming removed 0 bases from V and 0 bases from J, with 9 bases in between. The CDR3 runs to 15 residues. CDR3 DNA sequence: TGCGCCAGCAGCTTGGGTGGGCTCATGAACACTGAAGCTTTCTTT. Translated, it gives CASSLGGLMNTEAFF.

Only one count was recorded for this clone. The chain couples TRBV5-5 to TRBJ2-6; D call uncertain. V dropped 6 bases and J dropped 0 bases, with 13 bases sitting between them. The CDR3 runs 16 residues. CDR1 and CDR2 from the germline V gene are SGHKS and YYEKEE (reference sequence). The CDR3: CASKFVRDSGANVLTF. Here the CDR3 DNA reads TGTGCCAGCAAATTCGTTAGAGACTCTGGGGCCAACGTCCTGACTTTC.

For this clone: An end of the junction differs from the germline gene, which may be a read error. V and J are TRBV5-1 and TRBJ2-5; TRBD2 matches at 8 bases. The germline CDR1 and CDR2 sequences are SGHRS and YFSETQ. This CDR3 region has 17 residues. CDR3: CASSLIFGREPQEAQYF. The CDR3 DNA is TGCGCCAGCAGCTTGATATTCGGGAGGGAACCCCAAGAGGCCCAGTACTTC.

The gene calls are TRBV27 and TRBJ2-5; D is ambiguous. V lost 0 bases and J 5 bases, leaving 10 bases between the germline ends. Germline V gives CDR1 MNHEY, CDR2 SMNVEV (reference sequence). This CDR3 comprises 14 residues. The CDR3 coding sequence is TGTGCCAGCAGTTTATCGGCAGAAGGGGAGACCCAGTACTTC. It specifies CASSLSAEGETQYF.

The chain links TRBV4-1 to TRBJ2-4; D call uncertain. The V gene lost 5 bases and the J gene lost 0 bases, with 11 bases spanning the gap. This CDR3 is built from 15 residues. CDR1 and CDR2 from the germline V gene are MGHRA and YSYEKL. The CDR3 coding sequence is TGCGCCAGCAGCTTGTACACATTAGCCAAAAACATTCAGTACTTC. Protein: CASSLYTLAKNIQYF.

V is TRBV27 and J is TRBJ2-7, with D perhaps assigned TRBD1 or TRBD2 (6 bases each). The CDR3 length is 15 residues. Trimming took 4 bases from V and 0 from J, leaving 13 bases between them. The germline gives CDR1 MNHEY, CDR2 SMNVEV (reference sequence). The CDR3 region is CASSYGGGGSYEQYF. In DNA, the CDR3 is TGTGCCAGCAGTTATGGTGGAGGGGGCTCCTACGAGCAGTACTTC.